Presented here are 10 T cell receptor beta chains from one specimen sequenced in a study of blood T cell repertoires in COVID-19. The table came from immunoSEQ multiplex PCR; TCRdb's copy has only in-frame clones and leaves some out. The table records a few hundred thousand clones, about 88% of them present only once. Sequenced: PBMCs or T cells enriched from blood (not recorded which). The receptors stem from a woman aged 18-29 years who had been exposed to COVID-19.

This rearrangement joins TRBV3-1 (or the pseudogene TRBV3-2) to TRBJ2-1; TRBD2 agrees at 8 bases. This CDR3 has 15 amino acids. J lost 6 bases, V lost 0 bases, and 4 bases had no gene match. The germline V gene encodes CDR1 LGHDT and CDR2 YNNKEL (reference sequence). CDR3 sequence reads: CASSQEGGGLNEQFF. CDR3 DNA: TGTGCCAGCAGCCAAGAAGGCGGGGGGCTCAATGAGCAGTTCTTC.

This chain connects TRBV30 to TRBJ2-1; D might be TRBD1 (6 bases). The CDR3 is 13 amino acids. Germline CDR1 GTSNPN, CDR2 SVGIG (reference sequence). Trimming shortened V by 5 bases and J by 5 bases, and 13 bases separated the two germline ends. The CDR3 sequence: CAWFRQANNEQFF. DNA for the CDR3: TGTGCCTGGTTCCGACAGGCAAACAATGAGCAGTTCTTC. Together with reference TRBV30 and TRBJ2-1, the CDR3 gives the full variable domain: SQTIHQWPATLVQPVGSPLSLECTVEGTSNPNLYWYRQAAGRGLQLLFYSVGIGQISSEVPQNLSASRPQDRQFILSSKKLLLSDSGFYLCAWFRQANNEQFFGPGTRLTVL.

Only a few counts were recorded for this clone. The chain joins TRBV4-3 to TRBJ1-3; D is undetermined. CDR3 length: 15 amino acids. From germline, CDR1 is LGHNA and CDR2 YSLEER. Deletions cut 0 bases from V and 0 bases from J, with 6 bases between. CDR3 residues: CASSQDKFSGNTIYF. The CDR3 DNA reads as TGCGCCAGCAGCCAAGATAAATTCTCTGGAAACACCATATATTTT.

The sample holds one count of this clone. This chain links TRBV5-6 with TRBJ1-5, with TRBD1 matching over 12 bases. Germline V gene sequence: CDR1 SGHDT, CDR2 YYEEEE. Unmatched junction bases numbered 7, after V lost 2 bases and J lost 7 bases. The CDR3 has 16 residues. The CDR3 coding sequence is TGTGCCAGCAGCTTCTCTGGGACAGGGGGCAGGCAGCCCCAGCATTTT. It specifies CASSFSGTGGRQPQHF. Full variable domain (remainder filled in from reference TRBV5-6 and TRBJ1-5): DAGVTQSPTHLIKTRGQQVTLRCSPKSGHDTVSWYQQALGQGPQFIFQYYEEEERQRGNFPDRFSGHQFPNYSSELNVNALLLGDSALYLCASSFSGTGGRQPQHFGDGTRLSIL.

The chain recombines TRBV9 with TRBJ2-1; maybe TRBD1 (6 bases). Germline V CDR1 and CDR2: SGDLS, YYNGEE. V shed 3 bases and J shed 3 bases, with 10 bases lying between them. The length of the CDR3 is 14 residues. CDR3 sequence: CASSAETGYNEQFF. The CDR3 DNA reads TGTGCCAGCAGCGCCGAGACAGGCTACAATGAGCAGTTCTTC.

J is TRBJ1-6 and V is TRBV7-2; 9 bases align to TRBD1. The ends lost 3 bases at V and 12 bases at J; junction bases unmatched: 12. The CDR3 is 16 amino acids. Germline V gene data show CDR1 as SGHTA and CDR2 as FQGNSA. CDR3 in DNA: TGTGCCAGCAGCTTCCTACAGGGGGCCTCGGGAGGACCCCTCCACTTT. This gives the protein CASSFLQGASGGPLHF.

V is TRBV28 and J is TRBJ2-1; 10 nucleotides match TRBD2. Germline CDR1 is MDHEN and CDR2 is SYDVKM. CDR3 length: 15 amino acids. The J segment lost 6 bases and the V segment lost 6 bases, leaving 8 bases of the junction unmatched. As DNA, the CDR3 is TGTGCCAGCAGACTGGGACTAGCGACGTTCAATGAGCAGTTCTTC. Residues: CASRLGLATFNEQFF.

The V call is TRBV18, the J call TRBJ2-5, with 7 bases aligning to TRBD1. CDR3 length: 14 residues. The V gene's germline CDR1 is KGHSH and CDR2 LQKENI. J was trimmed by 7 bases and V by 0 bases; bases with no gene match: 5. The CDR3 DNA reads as TGTGCCAGCTCACCACCTAATAGGGACAGGACCCAGTACTTC. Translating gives CASSPPNRDRTQYF.

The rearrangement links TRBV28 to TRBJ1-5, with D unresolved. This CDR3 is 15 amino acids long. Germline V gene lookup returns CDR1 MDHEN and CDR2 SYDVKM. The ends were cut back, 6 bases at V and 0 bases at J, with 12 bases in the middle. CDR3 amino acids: CASRRVRYSNQPQHF. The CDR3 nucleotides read TGTGCCAGCAGGCGGGTCCGGTATAGCAATCAGCCCCAGCATTTT.

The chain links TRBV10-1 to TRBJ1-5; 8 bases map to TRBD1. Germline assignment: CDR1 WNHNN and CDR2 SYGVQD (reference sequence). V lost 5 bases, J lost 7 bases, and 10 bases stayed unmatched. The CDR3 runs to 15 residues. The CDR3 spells CASSQGQGAGQPQHF. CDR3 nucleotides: TGCGCCAGCAGTCAAGGGCAGGGGGCTGGCCAGCCCCAGCATTTT.